The 22 T cell receptor beta chains below come from one sample, sequenced in a study of identical twins. MiXCR was run by TCRdb on the 5' RACE reads, yielding one entry per CDR3 protein. The table lists hundreds of thousands of distinct CDR3 sequences, less than 8% of them singletons, with around 2.1% in the top ten. This same sample was also taken into another study, of yellow fever vaccine responses in identical twins.

Input material: memory (CD45RO+) T cells sorted from blood. The receptors here all came from a woman aged 18-35 years in good health.

In this sample, this clonotype turned up a few times. The rearrangement uses TRBV15 and TRBJ2-7; D may be TRBD1 (6 bases). From germline, CDR1 is LNHNV and CDR2 YYDKDF (reference sequence). CDR3 length: 17 residues. Trimming took 0 bases from V and 4 from J, leaving 19 bases between them. CDR3 nucleotide sequence: TGTGCCACCAGCAGAGATCTGGGGCAGGTTACAGGGTACGAGCAGTACTTC. This sequence encodes CATSRDLGQVTGYEQYF.

This clonotype was found many times. The chain employs TRBV12-3 or TRBV12-4 and TRBJ2-7; 8 nucleotides line up with TRBD1. This CDR3 contains 15 residues. With 4 bases clipped from V and 3 bases from J, the junction kept 8 bases outside the gene matches. The CDR3 here is CASSSGQGIVYEQYF. CDR3 DNA: TGTGCCAGCAGTTCCGGACAGGGTATTGTCTACGAGCAGTACTTC.

The sample holds a few counts of this clonotype. This chain uses TRBV7-2 with TRBJ2-1, with TRBD1 as a possible D gene (5 bases). Trimming removed 1 base from V and 6 bases from J, with 13 bases in between. CDR1 and CDR2 from the germline V gene are SGHTA and FQGNSA. The CDR3 is 15 amino acids. CDR3: CASSLDRAGPNEQFF. CDR3 coding DNA: TGTGCCAGCAGCTTAGATCGGGCAGGGCCCAATGAGCAGTTCTTC. Together with reference TRBV7-2 and TRBJ2-1, the CDR3 gives the full variable domain: GAGVSQSPSNKVTEKGKDVELRCDPISGHTALYWYRQSLGQGLEFLIYFQGNSAPDKSGLPSDRFSAERTGGSVSTLTIQRTQQEDSAVYLCASSLDRAGPNEQFFGPGTRLTVL.

This clonotype came up a few times. V usage is TRBV20-1 and J usage is TRBJ2-7; D is unclear. This CDR3 is built from 15 residues. CDR1 DFQATT and CDR2 SNEGSKA come from the germline V gene (reference sequence). V shed 3 bases and J shed 0 bases, with 15 bases lying between them. The CDR3 DNA follows: TGCAGTGCTAGCCCTGACAACTCACTCTCCTACGAGCAGTACTTC. Translating it yields CSASPDNSLSYEQYF.

This clonotype was seen at least ten times. The rearrangement joins TRBV6-1 to TRBJ1-5; 7 positions match TRBD1. The CDR3 contains 14 residues. Per the germline V gene, CDR1 is MNHNS and CDR2 is SASEGT. The V segment lost 4 bases and the J segment 3 bases; nucleotides outside the gene matches: 3. CDR3 region: CASSVDRVNQPQHF. The CDR3, as DNA: TGTGCCAGCAGTGTTGACAGGGTCAATCAGCCCCAGCATTTT.

This clonotype has more than one count but fewer than ten. This chain connects TRBV20-1 to TRBJ1-1; D not certain. Germline CDR1 and CDR2: DFQATT and SNEGSKA (reference sequence). V was pared by 6 bases and J by 6 bases, with 20 bases between. The CDR3 is made up of 14 amino acids. CDR3 sequence: CSAYLPRTVPEAFF. The DNA of the CDR3 is TGCAGTGCGTATTTACCGAGGACGGTCCCTGAAGCTTTCTTT.

DNA for the CDR3: TGTGCCAGCAGCTCCGGGCCCCCGGGTATCGGCTACACCTTC. It yields the protein CASSSGPPGIGYTF. V is TRBV7-9 and J is TRBJ1-2, with D hard to call. In germline, CDR1 is SEHNR, CDR2 FQNEAQ (reference sequence). The CDR3 is 14 residues long. The V end lost 4 bases, the J end lost 8 bases, and 17 bases lay between the germline ends.

There are a few counts of this clonotype. This rearrangement joins TRBV18 to TRBJ2-5; 7 bases fit TRBD1. Germline V gives CDR1 KGHSH, CDR2 LQKENI. V shed 5 bases and J 5 bases; nucleotides not matched to a gene: 20. The CDR3 length is 18 residues. In DNA form, the CDR3 reads TGTGCCAGCTCATGGGGCGACCTACGTACAGGGGACAAGGAGACCCAGTACTTC. It codes for CASSWGDLRTGDKETQYF. The full variable domain, with the rest looked up from reference TRBV18 and TRBJ2-5, is NAGVMQNPRHLVRRRGQEARLRCSPMKGHSHVYWYRQLPEEGLKFMVYLQKENIIDESGMPKERFSAEFPKEGPSILRIQQVVRGDSAAYFCASSWGDLRTGDKETQYFGPGTRLLVL.

This clonotype was counted many times. The V call is TRBV7-2, the J call TRBJ1-5; D is possibly TRBD1 (5 bases). Germline values: CDR1 SGHTA, CDR2 FQGNSA. The CDR3 covers 14 residues. The ends were cut back, 5 bases at V and 1 base at J, with 9 bases in the middle. As DNA, the CDR3 is TGTGCCAGCAGCCTGGGACCGAGCAATCAGCCCCAGCATTTT. It is translated as CASSLGPSNQPQHF.

In this sample, this clonotype turned up a few times. J is TRBJ2-7 and V is TRBV15; 7 bases match TRBD1. The CDR3 consists of 15 residues. Per the germline V gene, CDR1 is LNHNV and CDR2 is YYDKDF (reference sequence). Trimming cost V 5 bases and J 3 bases; bases outside gene matches: 10. CDR3 DNA sequence: TGTGCCACCAGCTTTCGAATGGGACAGATCTACGAGCAGTACTTC. As protein: CATSFRMGQIYEQYF.

The sample holds a few counts of this clonotype. CDR3 nucleotide sequence: TGTGCCACCTCGGGGGCTACTGAAGCTTTCTTT. It yields the protein CATSGATEAFF. V and J are TRBV28 and TRBJ1-1, with D possibly being TRBD1 (6 bases). CDR3 length equals 11 residues. Trimming cost V 10 bases and J 5 bases, with 11 bases left between them. Germline CDR1 reads MDHEN; CDR2 reads SYDVKM.

This clonotype was recorded many times. This chain connects TRBV6-1 to TRBJ1-5, with D uncertain. The germline V and J ends were trimmed by 6 bases and 4 bases, with 10 bases remaining between them. Looked up from germline, CDR1 is MNHNS and CDR2 is SASEGT. This CDR3 is 13 amino acids long. CDR3 amino acids: CASRRTDNQPQHF. The CDR3 DNA is TGTGCCAGCAGACGGACGGATAATCAGCCCCAGCATTTT.

This chain links TRBV7-2 with TRBJ2-5; TRBD2 matches at 7 bases. The ends lost 7 bases at V and 0 bases at J; junction bases unmatched: 5. Germline CDR1 reads SGHTA; CDR2 reads FQGNSA. The CDR3 runs 14 residues. CDR3 nucleotide sequence: TGTGCCAGCACCCTGGGGGGGTACCAAGAGACCCAGTACTTC. This translates into CASTLGGYQETQYF. Full variable domain (rest looked up from reference TRBV7-2 and TRBJ2-5): GAGVSQSPSNKVTEKGKDVELRCDPISGHTALYWYRQSLGQGLEFLIYFQGNSAPDKSGLPSDRFSAERTGGSVSTLTIQRTQQEDSAVYLCASTLGGYQETQYFGPGTRLLVL.

In its sample, this clonotype was seen a few times. The chain joins TRBV27 to TRBJ1-5; 10 bases match TRBD1. CDR3 length: 13 residues. From germline, CDR1 is MNHEY and CDR2 SMNVEV (reference sequence). Trimming at V came to 0 bases and at J to 10 bases, leaving 0 bases not matched to a gene. Here the CDR3 reads CASSLSTGGPQHF. The CDR3 DNA reads as TGTGCCAGCAGTTTATCGACAGGGGGCCCCCAGCATTTT.

This clonotype was recorded many times. CDR3 DNA sequence: TGTGCCAGCAGCCAGAATTTGCTGCCGGGACAGGGGGCGAACGGCTACACCTTC. It encodes CASSQNLLPGQGANGYTF. The chain joins TRBV11-1 to TRBJ1-2; 12 nucleotides match TRBD1. Germline values: CDR1 SGHAT, CDR2 FQDESV (reference sequence). The CDR3 consists of 18 residues. V shed 5 bases, J shed 8 bases, and the junction held 18 bases outside the gene matches.

This clonotype turned up a few times. This chain connects TRBV6-2 or TRBV6-3 to TRBJ2-7; 8 nucleotides match TRBD2. This CDR3 spans 13 amino acids. The V gene's germline CDR1 is MNHEY and CDR2 SVGEGT. With V trimmed by 7 bases and J by 0 bases, 2 bases remained unmatched. The CDR3, as DNA: TGTGCCAGCAAGCTAGCGGGCTCCTACGAGCAGTACTTC. This encodes CASKLAGSYEQYF.

The chain combines TRBV6-5 with TRBJ2-7; D is perhaps TRBD1 (5 bases). Germline V gene data show CDR1 as MNHEY and CDR2 as SVGAGI. Trimming left V 3 bases short and J 3 bases short, with 12 bases between. This CDR3 comprises 14 residues. CDR3 loop: CASSYAIQGYEQYF. CDR3 DNA sequence: TGTGCCAGCAGTTATGCGATCCAGGGCTACGAGCAGTACTTC.

This clonotype occurred many times. This chain links TRBV20-1 with TRBJ2-3; D gene uncertain. From germline, CDR1 is DFQATT and CDR2 SNEGSKA (reference sequence). Trimming removed 3 bases from V and 6 bases from J, with 10 bases in between. CDR3 size: 12 residues. CDR3 residues: CSARWKGDTQYF. In DNA, the CDR3 is TGCAGTGCTAGGTGGAAGGGCGATACGCAGTATTTT.

This clonotype was counted ten times or more. The chain carries TRBV5-1 and TRBJ2-7; TRBD2 matches 13 bases. The CDR3 covers 16 residues. Per the germline V gene, CDR1 is SGHRS and CDR2 is YFSETQ. The junction had 10 bases not matched to a gene; V was cut back by 4 bases and J by 6 bases. CDR3 in amino acids: CASSPGLAGSGGEQYF. The CDR3 nucleotides read TGCGCCAGCAGCCCGGGACTAGCGGGATCAGGTGGCGAGCAGTACTTC.

This clonotype appeared many times. The chain has TRBV29-1 and TRBJ2-1; 7 bases are a match to TRBD2. The germline CDR1 and CDR2 sequences are SQVTM and ANQGSEA. The CDR3 loop spans 15 amino acids. With V trimmed by 0 bases and J by 0 bases, 2 bases remained unmatched. The CDR3 coding sequence is TGCAGCGTTGAAGATAGGGAGGGCTCCTACAATGAGCAGTTCTTC. Amino acids: CSVEDREGSYNEQFF.

This clonotype was observed many times. This sequence joins TRBV10-3 and TRBJ2-1; 10 bases are a match to TRBD2. CDR1 is ENHRY, CDR2 SYGVKD, per germline. J was trimmed by 10 bases and V by 6 bases; bases with no gene match: 18. The CDR3 runs 17 residues. CDR3 in amino acids: CAIRTGTSVGKMTEQFF. CDR3 bases: TGTGCCATCAGAACCGGGACTAGCGTAGGTAAAATGACGGAGCAGTTCTTC.

This clonotype appeared many times. The V call is TRBV24-1, the J call TRBJ2-3; D may match TRBD1 or TRBD2 (5 bases each). Per germline, CDR1 KGHDR and CDR2 SFDVKD. Trimming shortened V by 1 base and J by 5 bases, and 18 bases separated the two germline ends. CDR3 length: 17 residues. The CDR3 loop is CATSDLSPGRGRDTQYF. CDR3 nucleotide sequence: TGTGCCACCAGTGATTTATCCCCAGGTCGGGGCAGAGATACGCAGTATTTT.